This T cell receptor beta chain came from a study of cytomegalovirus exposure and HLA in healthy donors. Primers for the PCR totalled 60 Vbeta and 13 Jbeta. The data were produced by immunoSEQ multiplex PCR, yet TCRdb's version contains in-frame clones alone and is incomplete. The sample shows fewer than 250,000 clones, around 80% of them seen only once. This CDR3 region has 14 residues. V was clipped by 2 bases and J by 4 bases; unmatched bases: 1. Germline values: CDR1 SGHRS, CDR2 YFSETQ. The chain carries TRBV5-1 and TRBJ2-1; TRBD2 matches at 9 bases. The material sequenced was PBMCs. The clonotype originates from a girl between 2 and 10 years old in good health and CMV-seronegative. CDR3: CASSFAGGYNEQFF. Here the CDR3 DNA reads TGCGCCAGCAGCTTCGCGGGAGGGTACAATGAGCAGTTCTTC.